This paragraph covers one TCR beta chain sequence. Its specificity is unknown. The record originates from a study of T cell responses to AZD1222 COVID-19 vaccine. General study results and limits: Only a handful of individuals given AZD1222 were seropositive at baseline. Reportedly, nearly half of unique spike TCRs recognized epitopes outside B.1.351/B.1.1.7 mutations. Spike-specific TCR breadth rose after two AZD1222 doses, and depth rose as well. In all cases, repertoires were sampled only after the peak T cell response.

Germline V CDR1 and CDR2: MDHEN, SYDVKM. The ends were cut back, 1 base at V and 1 base at J, with 7 bases in the middle. CDR3 length: 14 amino acids. Only in-frame clones appear in the TCRdb table, and some are missing; sequencing was by immunoSEQ multiplex PCR. Found here are 100,000 to 150,000 clones, approximately 83% of them singletons; the top ten hold about 1.6%. This chain joins TRBV28 and TRBJ1-2; D remains unclear. The TCR was taken from an adult in good health. This material consisted of peripheral blood, taken on day 0 of AZD1222 vaccination. The CDR3 sequence is CASSLLTNNYGYTF. The DNA of the CDR3 is TGTGCCAGCAGTTTATTGACTAATAACTATGGCTACACCTTC.